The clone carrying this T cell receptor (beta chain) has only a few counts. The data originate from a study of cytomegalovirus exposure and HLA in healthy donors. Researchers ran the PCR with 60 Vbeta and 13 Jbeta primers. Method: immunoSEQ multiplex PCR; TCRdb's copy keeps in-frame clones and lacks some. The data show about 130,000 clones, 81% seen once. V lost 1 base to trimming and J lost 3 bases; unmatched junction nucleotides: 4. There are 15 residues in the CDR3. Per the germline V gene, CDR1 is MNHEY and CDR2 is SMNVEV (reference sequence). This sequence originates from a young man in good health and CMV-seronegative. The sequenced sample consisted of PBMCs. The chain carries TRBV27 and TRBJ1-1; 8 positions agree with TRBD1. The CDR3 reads CASSLYKTGDTEAFF. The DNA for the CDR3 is TGTGCCAGCAGTTTATACAAGACAGGGGACACTGAAGCTTTCTTT.